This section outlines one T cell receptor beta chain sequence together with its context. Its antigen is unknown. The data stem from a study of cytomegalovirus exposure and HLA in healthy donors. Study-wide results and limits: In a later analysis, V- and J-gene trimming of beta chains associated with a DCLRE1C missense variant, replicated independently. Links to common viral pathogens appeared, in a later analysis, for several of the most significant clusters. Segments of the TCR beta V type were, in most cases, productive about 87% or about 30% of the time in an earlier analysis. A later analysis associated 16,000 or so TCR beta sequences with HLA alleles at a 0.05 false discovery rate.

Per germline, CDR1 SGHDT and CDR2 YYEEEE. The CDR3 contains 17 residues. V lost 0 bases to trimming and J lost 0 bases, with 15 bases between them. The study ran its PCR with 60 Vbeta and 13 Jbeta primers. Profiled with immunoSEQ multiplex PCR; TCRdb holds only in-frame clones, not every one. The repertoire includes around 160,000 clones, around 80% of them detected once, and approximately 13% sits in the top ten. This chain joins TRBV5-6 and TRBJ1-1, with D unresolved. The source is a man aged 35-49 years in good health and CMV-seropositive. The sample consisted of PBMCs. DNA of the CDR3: TGTGCCAGCAGCTTGGGCTTAGGAGAGTATGTGAACACTGAAGCTTTCTTT. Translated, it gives CASSLGLGEYVNTEAFF.